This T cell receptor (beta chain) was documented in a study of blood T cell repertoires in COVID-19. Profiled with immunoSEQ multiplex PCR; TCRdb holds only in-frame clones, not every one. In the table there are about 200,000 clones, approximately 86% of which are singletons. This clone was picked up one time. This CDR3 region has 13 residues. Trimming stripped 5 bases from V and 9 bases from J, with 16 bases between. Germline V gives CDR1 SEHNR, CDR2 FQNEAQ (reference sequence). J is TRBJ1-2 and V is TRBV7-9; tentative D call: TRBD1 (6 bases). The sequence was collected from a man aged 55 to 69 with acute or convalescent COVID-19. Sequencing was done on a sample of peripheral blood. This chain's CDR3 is CASSQEGVLSYTF. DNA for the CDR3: TGTGCCAGCAGCCAAGAGGGGGTCCTTAGCTACACCTTC.